The rows below give T cell receptor beta chains drawn from one sample of a study of T cell changes during pregnancy in multiple sclerosis. The table came from immunoSEQ multiplex PCR; TCRdb's copy has only in-frame clones and leaves some out. The sample gives roughly 20,000 clones, around 87% of which show up once; 13% is in the top ten. The sequences come from CD8+ T cells from peripheral blood mononuclear cells, collected in the third trimester of pregnancy. These TCRs come from a female donor in good health, enrolled as a control in a pregnancy study. The CDR3 runs from the conserved cysteine through the conserved F or W. Each record gives: D gene, clone size, J gene, V gene, CDR3 length, CDR3 protein, CDR3 DNA. D genes are given only for firm matches. Clone sizes are given selectively: once, few, many, or a class where the clone is expanded.

>TRBD1|.|TRBJ2-7|TRBV28|12
CASGPQGAGQYF
TGTGCCAGCGGACCCCAGGGGGCAGGGCAGTACTTC
>TRBD1|.|TRBJ2-1|TRBV27|16
CASSRTGGNSYNEQFF
TGTGCCAGCAGTCGTACAGGGGGAAACTCCTACAATGAGCAGTTCTTC
>.|.|TRBJ2-7|TRBV10-3|13
CAISEEASYEQYF
TGTGCCATCAGTGAGGAGGCCTCCTACGAGCAGTACTTC
>.|.|TRBJ2-1|TRBV27|13
CASRRDSYNEQFF
TGTGCCAGCAGACGGGACTCCTACAATGAGCAGTTCTTC
>.|.|TRBJ2-7|TRBV27|16
CASSLSRGHLSYEQYF
TGTGCCAGCAGTTTAAGCAGGGGCCACCTCTCCTACGAGCAGTACTTC
>TRBD2|.|TRBJ2-7|TRBV4-3|13
CASRLAGEKEQYF
TGCGCCAGTAGACTAGCGGGAGAGAAAGAGCAGTACTTC
>TRBD1|few|TRBJ1-1|TRBV4-1|15
CASSPRDRQDTEAFF
TGCGCCAGCAGCCCCCGGGACAGGCAGGACACTGAAGCTTTCTTT
>.|.|TRBJ1-2|TRBV2|15
CASSPYRRGILGYTF
TGTGCCAGCAGTCCCTACAGGAGGGGCATATTAGGCTACACCTTC
>.|.|TRBJ2-7|TRBV27|15
CASSPQVETSYEQYF
TGTGCCAGCAGTCCCCAGGTCGAGACCTCCTACGAGCAGTACTTC
>.|.|TRBJ2-5|TRBV5-5|14
CASSLLQRAETQYF
TGTGCCAGCAGCTTGTTACAGAGGGCAGAGACCCAGTACTTC
>TRBD2|.|TRBJ2-7|TRBV19|15
CASSWGGEGSYEQYF
TGTGCCAGTAGTTGGGGAGGGGAAGGCTCCTACGAGCAGTACTTC
>TRBD2|.|TRBJ2-7|TRBV29-1|13
CSVHSGGSYEQYF
TGCAGCGTCCACTCGGGGGGCTCCTACGAGCAGTACTTC
>.|.|TRBJ1-5|TRBV6-1|13
CASIEQGSQPQHF
TGTGCCAGCATTGAACAGGGATCTCAGCCCCAGCATTTT
>.|.|TRBJ1-4|TRBV4-1|17
CASSSPWPEITNEKLFF
TGCGCCAGCAGCTCCCCCTGGCCCGAAATAACTAATGAAAAACTGTTTTTT
>TRBD1|.|TRBJ1-4|TRBV4-1|17
CASSPPAGGIANEKLFF
TGCGCCAGCAGCCCCCCGGCAGGGGGCATCGCTAATGAAAAACTGTTTTTT
>.|few|TRBJ1-1|TRBV19|14
CASSMSGVYTEAFF
TGTGCCAGTAGTATGTCAGGGGTGTACACTGAAGCTTTCTTT
>TRBD1|.|TRBJ2-1|TRBV5-1|14
CASSSGTGADEQFF
TGCGCCAGCAGCTCCGGGACAGGGGCCGATGAGCAGTTCTTC
>TRBD1|.|TRBJ2-1|TRBV15|16
CATSKNRDSYDNEQFF
TGTGCCACCAGCAAAAATCGGGACAGTTACGACAATGAGCAGTTCTTC
>TRBD1|once|TRBJ1-1|TRBV13|14
CASSLARGVTEAFF
TGTGCCAGCAGCTTAGCCAGGGGGGTTACTGAAGCTTTCTTT
>TRBD1|.|TRBJ1-2|TRBV7-9|14
CASSLGDRGYGYTF
TGTGCCAGCAGCTTAGGGGACAGGGGCTATGGCTACACCTTC
>.|.|TRBJ2-5|TRBV28|16
CASSSPPVAETETQYF
TGTGCCAGCAGTTCCCCCCCGGTAGCGGAGACGGAGACCCAGTACTTC
>TRBD2|few|TRBJ2-1|TRBV10-2|14
CASFSGGVISEQFF
TGCGCCAGCTTTAGCGGGGGGGTAATATCTGAGCAGTTCTTC
>TRBD2|.|TRBJ2-7|TRBV4-2|15
CASSQEGTRFYEQYF
TGTGCCAGCAGCCAAGAAGGGACTAGGTTCTACGAGCAGTACTTC
>TRBD2|.|TRBJ2-7|TRBV7-8|16
CASSLGLAGGTYEQYF
TGTGCCAGCAGCTTAGGGCTAGCGGGGGGGACCTACGAGCAGTACTTC
>.|.|TRBJ1-4|TRBV6-6|16
CASSLSGWGGREKLFF
TGTGCCAGCAGCTTATCCGGCTGGGGCGGGAGAGAAAAACTGTTTTTT
>TRBD1|.|TRBJ2-1|TRBV5-6|14
CASSGGDRGDEQFF
TGTGCCAGCAGCGGAGGGGACAGGGGTGATGAACAGTTCTTC
>TRBD1|few|TRBJ2-1|TRBV6-4|15
CASSEGTGQLGEQFF
TGTGCCAGCAGTGAAGGGACAGGGCAACTGGGTGAGCAGTTCTTC